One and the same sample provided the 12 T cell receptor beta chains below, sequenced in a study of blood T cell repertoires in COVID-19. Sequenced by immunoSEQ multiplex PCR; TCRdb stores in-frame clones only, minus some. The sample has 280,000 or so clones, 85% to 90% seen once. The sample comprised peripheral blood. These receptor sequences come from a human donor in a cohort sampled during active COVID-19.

CDR3 sequence reads: CASSFGGSTTDTQYF. DNA for the CDR3: TGTGCCAGCAGTTTCGGCGGGAGCACCACAGATACGCAGTATTTT. The chain recombines TRBV6-4 with TRBJ2-3, with 7 bases matching TRBD2. V was pared by 5 bases and J by 2 bases, with 7 bases of the junction left unmatched. The V gene's germline CDR1 is MRHNA and CDR2 SNTAGT. The CDR3 is made up of 15 amino acids.

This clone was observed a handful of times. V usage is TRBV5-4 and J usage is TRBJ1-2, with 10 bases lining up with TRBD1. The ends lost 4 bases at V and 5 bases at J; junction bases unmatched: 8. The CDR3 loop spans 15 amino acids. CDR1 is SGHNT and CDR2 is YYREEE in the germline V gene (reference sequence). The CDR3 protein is CASSKETGGGYGYTF. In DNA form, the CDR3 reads TGTGCCAGCAGCAAAGAGACAGGGGGCGGGTATGGCTACACCTTC.

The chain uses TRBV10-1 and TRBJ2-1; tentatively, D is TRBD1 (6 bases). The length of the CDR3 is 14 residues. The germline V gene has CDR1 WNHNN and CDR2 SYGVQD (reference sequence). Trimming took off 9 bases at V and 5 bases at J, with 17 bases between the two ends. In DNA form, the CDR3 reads TGCGCCAGTGGAACAGGGAGTTCGGACAATGAGCAGTTCTTC. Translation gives CASGTGSSDNEQFF.

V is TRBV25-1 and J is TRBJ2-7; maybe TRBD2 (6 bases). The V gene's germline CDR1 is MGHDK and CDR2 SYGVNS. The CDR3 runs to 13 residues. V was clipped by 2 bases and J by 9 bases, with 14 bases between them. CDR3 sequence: CASSEGDLRGQYF. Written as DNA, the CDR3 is TGTGCCAGCAGTGAAGGGGACTTAAGAGGGCAGTACTTC.

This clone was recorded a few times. The CDR3: CASSEWEGEKLFF. The CDR3 nucleotides read TGCGCCAGCAGTGAATGGGAGGGTGAAAAACTGTTTTTT. The genes are TRBV10-2 and TRBJ1-4; D unclear. Germline V gene sequence: CDR1 WSHSY, CDR2 SAAADI. CDR3 length: 13 amino acids. The V end lost 3 bases, the J end lost 7 bases, and 9 bases lay between the germline ends.

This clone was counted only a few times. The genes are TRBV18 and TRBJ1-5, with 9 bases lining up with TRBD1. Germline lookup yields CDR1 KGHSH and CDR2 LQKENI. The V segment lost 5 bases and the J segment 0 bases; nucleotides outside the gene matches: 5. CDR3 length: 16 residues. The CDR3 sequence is CASSSGQGTSNQPQHF. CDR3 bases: TGTGCCAGCTCATCGGGACAGGGAACTAGCAATCAGCCCCAGCATTTT. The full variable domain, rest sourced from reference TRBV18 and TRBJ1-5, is NAGVMQNPRHLVRRRGQEARLRCSPMKGHSHVYWYRQLPEEGLKFMVYLQKENIIDESGMPKERFSAEFPKEGPSILRIQQVVRGDSAAYFCASSSGQGTSNQPQHFGDGTRLSIL.

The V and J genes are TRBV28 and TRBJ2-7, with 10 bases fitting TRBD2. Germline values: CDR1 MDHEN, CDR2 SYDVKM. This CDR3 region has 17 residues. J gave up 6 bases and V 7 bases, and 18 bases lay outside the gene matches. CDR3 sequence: CASIGVLGAGGPVEQYF. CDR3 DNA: TGTGCCAGCATAGGGGTTTTAGGAGCGGGAGGGCCAGTCGAGCAGTACTTC.

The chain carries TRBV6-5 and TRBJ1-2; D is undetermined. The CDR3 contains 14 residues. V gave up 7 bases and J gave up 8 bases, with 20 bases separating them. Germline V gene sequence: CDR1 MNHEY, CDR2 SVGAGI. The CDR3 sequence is CASTSPVGEKGYTF. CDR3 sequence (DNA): TGTGCCAGCACCTCTCCCGTCGGGGAAAAGGGCTACACCTTC.

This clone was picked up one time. CDR3 amino acids: CASSLIDRASGNTIYF. The CDR3 DNA follows: TGTGCCAGCAGTTTAATCGACAGGGCCTCTGGAAACACCATATATTTT. The V gene is TRBV28, the J gene TRBJ1-3; TRBD1 agrees at 7 bases. V shed 2 bases, J shed 0 bases, and the junction held 4 bases outside the gene matches. Per the germline V gene, CDR1 is MDHEN and CDR2 is SYDVKM. The CDR3 loop spans 16 amino acids.

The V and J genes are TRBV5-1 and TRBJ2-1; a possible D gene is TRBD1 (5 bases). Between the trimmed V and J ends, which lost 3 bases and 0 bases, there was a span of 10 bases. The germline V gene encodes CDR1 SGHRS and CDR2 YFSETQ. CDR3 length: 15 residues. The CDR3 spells CASSSRGDSYNEQFF. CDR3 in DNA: TGCGCCAGCAGCTCAAGGGGCGACTCCTACAATGAGCAGTTCTTC.

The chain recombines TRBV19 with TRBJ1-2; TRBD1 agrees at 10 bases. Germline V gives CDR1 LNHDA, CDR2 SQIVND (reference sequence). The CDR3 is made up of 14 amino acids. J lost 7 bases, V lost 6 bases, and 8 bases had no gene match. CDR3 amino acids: CASSKDRGLGGYTF. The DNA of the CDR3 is TGTGCCAGTAGCAAAGACAGGGGGCTTGGTGGCTACACCTTC.

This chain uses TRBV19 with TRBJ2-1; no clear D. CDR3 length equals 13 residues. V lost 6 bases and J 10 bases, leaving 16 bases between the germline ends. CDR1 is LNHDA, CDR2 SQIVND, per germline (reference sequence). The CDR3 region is CASSYSRPGEQFF. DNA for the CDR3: TGTGCCAGTAGCTATTCCAGGCCTGGCGAGCAGTTCTTC.